This T cell receptor beta chain stems from a study of blood T cell repertoires in COVID-19. Study context: The study drew acute and convalescent COVID-19 samples from the United States, Italy and Spain. PBMCs, B-cell-depleted T cells, or T cells provided the cDNA or gDNA that made up the material.

V dropped 3 bases and J dropped 6 bases, with 15 bases sitting between them. The CDR3 has 16 amino acids. Germline V gene sequence: CDR1 KGHSH, CDR2 LQKENI. This clone was counted once. In the original processing: Scientists estimated how many nucleated cells there were by amplifying reference gene primers. The assay was immunoSEQ multiplex PCR, and TCRdb's table has in-frame clones only and misses some. V, J and clone size are those of that table, while D and trimming were read from the DNA. Of 55,000 to 75,000 clones in the sample, approximately 86% are singletons; the top ten hold 7.4%. The TCR originated in a human donor with active COVID-19. The donor label of this sample is uncertain. The genes are TRBV18 and TRBJ1-6, with a weak D call TRBD1 (5 bases). Material: peripheral blood. In nucleotides, the CDR3 is TGTGCCAGCTCACCTGCTGGGGGAGGTCGTAATTCACCCCTCCACTTT. Translated: CASSPAGGGRNSPLHF.